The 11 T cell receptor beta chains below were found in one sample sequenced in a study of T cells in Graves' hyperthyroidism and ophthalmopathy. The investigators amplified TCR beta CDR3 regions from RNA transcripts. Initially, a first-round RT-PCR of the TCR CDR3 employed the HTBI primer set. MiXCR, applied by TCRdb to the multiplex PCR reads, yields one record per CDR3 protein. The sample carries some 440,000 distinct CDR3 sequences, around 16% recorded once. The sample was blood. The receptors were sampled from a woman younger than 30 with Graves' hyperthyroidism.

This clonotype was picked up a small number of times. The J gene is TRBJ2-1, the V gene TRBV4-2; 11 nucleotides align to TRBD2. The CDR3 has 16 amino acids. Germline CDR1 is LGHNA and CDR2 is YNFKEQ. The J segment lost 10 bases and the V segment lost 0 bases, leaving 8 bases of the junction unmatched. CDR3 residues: CASSQEEGLAGGEQFF. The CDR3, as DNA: TGTGCCAGCAGCCAAGAGGAAGGCCTAGCGGGAGGAGAGCAGTTCTTC.

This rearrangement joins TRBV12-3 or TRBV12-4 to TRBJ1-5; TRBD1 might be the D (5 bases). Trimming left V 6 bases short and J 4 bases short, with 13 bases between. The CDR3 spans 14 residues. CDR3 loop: CASSRDGKNQPQHF. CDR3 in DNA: TGTGCCAGCAGCCGGGACGGAAAAAATCAGCCCCAGCATTTT.

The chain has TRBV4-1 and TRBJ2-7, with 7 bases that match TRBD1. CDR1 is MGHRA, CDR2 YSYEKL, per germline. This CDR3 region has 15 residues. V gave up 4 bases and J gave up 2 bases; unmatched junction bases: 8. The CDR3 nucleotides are TGCGCCAGCAGCCCCGGGACAGCTTATCCCTACGAGCAGTACTTC. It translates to CASSPGTAYPYEQYF.

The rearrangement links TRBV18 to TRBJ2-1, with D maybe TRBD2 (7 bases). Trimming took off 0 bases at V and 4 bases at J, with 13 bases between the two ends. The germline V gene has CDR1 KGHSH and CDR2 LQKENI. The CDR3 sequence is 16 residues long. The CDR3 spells CASSPPGGASYNEQFF. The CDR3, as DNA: TGTGCCAGCTCACCACCAGGGGGGGCGTCTTACAATGAGCAGTTCTTC.

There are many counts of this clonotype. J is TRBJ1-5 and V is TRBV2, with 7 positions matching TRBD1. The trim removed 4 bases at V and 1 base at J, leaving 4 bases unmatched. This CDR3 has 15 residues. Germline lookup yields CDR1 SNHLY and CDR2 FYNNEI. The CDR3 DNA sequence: TGTGCCAGCAGTGGTCCCAGGGGGAGCAATCAGCCCCAGCATTTT. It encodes CASSGPRGSNQPQHF.

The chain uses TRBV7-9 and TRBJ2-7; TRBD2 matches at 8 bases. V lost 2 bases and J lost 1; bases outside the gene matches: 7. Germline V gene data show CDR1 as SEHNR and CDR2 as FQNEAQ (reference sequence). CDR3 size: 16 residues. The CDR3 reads CASSLPLAGGSYEQYF. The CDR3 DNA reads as TGTGCCAGCAGCTTACCCCTGGCGGGGGGATCCTACGAGCAGTACTTC.

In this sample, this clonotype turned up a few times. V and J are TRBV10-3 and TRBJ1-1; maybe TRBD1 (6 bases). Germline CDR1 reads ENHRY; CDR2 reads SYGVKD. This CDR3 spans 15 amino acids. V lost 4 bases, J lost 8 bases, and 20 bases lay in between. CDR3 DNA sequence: TGTGCCATCAGTGGCGGCACAGGGTTTGGGTCGGAAGCTTTCTTT. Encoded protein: CAISGGTGFGSEAFF.

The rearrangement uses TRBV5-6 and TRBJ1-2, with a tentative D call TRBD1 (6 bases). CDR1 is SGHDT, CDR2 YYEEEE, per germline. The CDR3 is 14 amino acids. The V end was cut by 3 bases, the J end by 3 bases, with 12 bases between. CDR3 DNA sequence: TGTGCCAGCAGCTGGGCGGCAGGGGACTATGGCTACACCTTC. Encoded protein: CASSWAAGDYGYTF.

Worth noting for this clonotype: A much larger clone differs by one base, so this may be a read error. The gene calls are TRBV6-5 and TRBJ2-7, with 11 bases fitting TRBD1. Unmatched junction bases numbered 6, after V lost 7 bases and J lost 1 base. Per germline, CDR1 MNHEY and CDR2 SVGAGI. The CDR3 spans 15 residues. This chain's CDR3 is CASNSGQGASYEQYF. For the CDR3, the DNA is TGTGCCAGCAATTCTGGACAGGGGGCTTCCTACGAGCAGTACTTC.

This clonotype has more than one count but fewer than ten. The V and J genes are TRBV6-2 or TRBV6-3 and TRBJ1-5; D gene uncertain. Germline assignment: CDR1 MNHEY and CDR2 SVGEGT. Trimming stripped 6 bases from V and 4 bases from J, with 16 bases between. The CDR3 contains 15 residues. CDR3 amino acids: CASSSPDLPNQPQHF. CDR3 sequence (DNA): TGTGCCAGCAGCTCCCCGGACCTTCCTAATCAGCCCCAGCATTTT.

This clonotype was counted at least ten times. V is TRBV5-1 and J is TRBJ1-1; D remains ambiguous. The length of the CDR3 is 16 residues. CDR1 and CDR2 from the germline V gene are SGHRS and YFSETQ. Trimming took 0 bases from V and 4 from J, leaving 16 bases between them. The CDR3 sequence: CASSLEPGRVGTEAFF. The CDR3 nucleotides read TGCGCCAGCAGCTTGGAGCCAGGACGGGTAGGCACTGAAGCTTTCTTT.